The 29 T cell receptor beta chains listed next were all sequenced from one sample in a study of blood T cell repertoires in COVID-19 (dated by TCRdb to 2018 to 2021). The library was prepared using the immunoSEQ multiplex PCR assay. Sourced from immuneACCESS, this table was stored by TCRdb with only in-frame sequences that have V and J called. A share of the clones is absent; for the studies checked, an unresolved V gene accounts for under half, and the remainder has no known explanation. The sample table records more than 85,000 clones; 81% of these occur just once. The ten largest make up roughly 9.4% of the sample. The source material was peripheral blood. The receptors derive from a woman in her 70s with acute or convalescent COVID-19.

The sample holds one count of this clone. The junction departs from the called germline gene at one end, perhaps through a read error. This chain uses TRBV7-7 with TRBJ2-3, with D maybe TRBD2 (6 bases). The CDR3 is 15 residues long. Germline values: CDR1 SSHAT, CDR2 FNYEAQ (reference sequence). CDR3 residues: CASSLRPGGTDTQYF. CDR3 bases: TGTGCTAGCAGCCTAAGGCCGGGGGGCACAGATACGCAGTATTTT.

The chain joins TRBV5-1 to TRBJ2-4; no reliable D call. Germline lookup yields CDR1 SGHRS and CDR2 YFSETQ. Trimming took off 4 bases at V and 1 base at J, with 12 bases between the two ends. The CDR3 sequence is 15 residues long. CDR3 sequence (DNA): TGCGCCAGCAGCCCTGCCCAGAATGCCAAAAACATTCAGTACTTC. Its translation is CASSPAQNAKNIQYF.

The rearrangement links TRBV7-2 to TRBJ1-5; a possible D gene is TRBD1 (5 bases). The CDR3 is 13 residues long. The germline CDR1 and CDR2 sequences are SGHTA and FQGNSA. Trimming cost V 5 bases and J 7 bases, with 12 bases left between them. CDR3 residues: CASSLNRGQPQHF. The CDR3 region has the DNA TGTGCCAGCAGCCTCAATCGGGGGCAGCCCCAGCATTTT. Filled out from reference TRBV7-2 and TRBJ1-5, the complete variable domain reads GAGVSQSPSNKVTEKGKDVELRCDPISGHTALYWYRQSLGQGLEFLIYFQGNSAPDKSGLPSDRFSAERTGGSVSTLTIQRTQQEDSAVYLCASSLNRGQPQHFGDGTRLSIL.

This clone appeared a few times. V is TRBV7-8 and J is TRBJ1-5; D not resolved. V gave up 1 base and J gave up 3 bases, with 10 bases separating them. The germline CDR1 and CDR2 sequences are SGHVS and FQNEAQ. This CDR3 spans 15 amino acids. The chain's CDR3 is CASSLVRLPNQPQHF. DNA for the CDR3: TGTGCCAGCAGCTTAGTGAGGTTACCCAATCAGCCCCAGCATTTT.

The J gene is TRBJ1-2, the V gene TRBV18, with D possibly matching TRBD1 (6 bases). CDR3 length: 14 residues. The germline gives CDR1 KGHSH, CDR2 LQKENI. The ends were cut back, 2 bases at V and 6 bases at J, with 13 bases in the middle. The CDR3 is CASSPNRETDGYTF. The CDR3 DNA reads TGTGCCAGCTCACCAAACAGGGAAACGGATGGCTACACCTTC.

This clone occurred a few times. The chain combines TRBV5-6 with TRBJ1-5; D is possibly TRBD1 (6 bases). With 2 bases removed from V and 6 bases from J, the gap between germline ends came to 15 bases. The CDR3 runs to 15 residues. The germline gives CDR1 SGHDT, CDR2 YYEEEE. CDR3 loop: CASSLAGVGGQPQHF. Here the CDR3 DNA reads TGTGCCAGCAGCTTAGCAGGGGTGGGCGGTCAGCCCCAGCATTTT.

The CDR3 here is CASSVNEGTAYGYTF. For the CDR3, the DNA is TGTGCCAGCAGCGTAAATGAGGGGACAGCCTATGGCTACACCTTC. The V and J genes are TRBV9 and TRBJ1-2; 7 bases align to TRBD1. CDR1 is SGDLS, CDR2 YYNGEE, per germline. V trimming: 1 base; J trimming: 4 bases; junction bases outside the gene matches: 7. There are 15 residues in the CDR3.

The chain combines TRBV15 with TRBJ2-1; 8 bases are a match to TRBD2. The CDR3 is made up of 17 amino acids. The V and J ends lost 4 bases and 8 bases, in that order; junction bases with no gene match: 16. Germline V lookup: CDR1 LNHNV, CDR2 YYDKDF (reference sequence). CDR3 sequence: CATSTYLSGRRFDEQFF. The CDR3 coding sequence is TGTGCCACCAGCACCTATCTGAGCGGGAGAAGGTTCGATGAGCAGTTCTTC. The full variable domain, its missing parts supplied by reference TRBV15 and TRBJ2-1, is DAMVIQNPRYQVTQFGKPVTLSCSQTLNHNVMYWYQQKSSQAPKLLFHYYDKDFNNEADTPDNFQSRRPNTSFCFLDIRSPGLGDTAMYLCATSTYLSGRRFDEQFFGPGTRLTVL.

The chain couples TRBV6-6 to TRBJ2-3, with 9 positions matching TRBD2. The germline gives CDR1 MNHNY, CDR2 SVGAGI (reference sequence). This CDR3 has 15 residues. The V gene end was trimmed by 2 bases and the J gene end by 4 bases; junction bases not matched to a gene: 4. Here the CDR3 DNA reads TGTGCCAGCAGTTACGGGGCGGGAGGGTCAGATACGCAGTATTTT. This sequence encodes CASSYGAGGSDTQYF.

The chain employs TRBV5-4 and TRBJ2-2; 11 bases align to TRBD1. V lost 3 bases and J lost 3; bases outside the gene matches: 1. CDR3 length: 15 amino acids. The germline V gene has CDR1 SGHNT and CDR2 YYREEE (reference sequence). This CDR3 reads CASSWDRGDTGELFF. DNA for the CDR3: TGTGCCAGCAGCTGGGACAGGGGGGACACCGGGGAGCTGTTTTTT.

The gene calls are TRBV12-3 or TRBV12-4 and TRBJ1-3; the D is unclear. The CDR3 contains 13 residues. Trimming left V 1 base short and J 7 bases short, with 8 bases between. CDR3 sequence: CASSLVSRNTIYF. The CDR3 DNA reads TGTGCCAGCAGTTTAGTGTCCCGGAACACCATATATTTT.

The J gene is TRBJ2-7, the V gene TRBV29-1; 9 bases match TRBD2. The CDR3 contains 14 residues. V was clipped by 3 bases and J by 0 bases; unmatched bases: 3. Per germline, CDR1 SQVTM and CDR2 ANQGSEA. CDR3 DNA sequence: TGCAGCGTTGATGTAGCGGGGGTCTCCTACGAGCAGTACTTC. It is translated as CSVDVAGVSYEQYF.

V and J are TRBV6-4 and TRBJ2-1, with 10 bases identical to TRBD2. The CDR3 is 14 amino acids. Trimming took 3 bases from V and 9 from J; bases not matched to a gene: 5. Germline assignment: CDR1 MRHNA and CDR2 SNTAGT. CDR3 sequence: CASSELAGVGEQFF. As DNA, the CDR3 is TGTGCCAGCAGTGAGCTAGCGGGAGTGGGTGAGCAGTTCTTC.

The chain is built from TRBV6-5 and TRBJ2-5; maybe TRBD2 (5 bases). From germline, CDR1 is MNHEY and CDR2 SVGAGI. The CDR3 spans 14 residues. Trimming stripped 5 bases from V and 4 bases from J, with 14 bases between. DNA for the CDR3: TGTGCCAGCAGTAACCCCCCGGAGGTAGAGACCCAGTACTTC. It encodes CASSNPPEVETQYF.

The V gene is TRBV18, the J gene TRBJ1-1, with 7 bases that match TRBD1. CDR1 is KGHSH and CDR2 is LQKENI in the germline V gene. V gave up 2 bases and J gave up 1 base; unmatched junction bases: 1. There are 14 residues in the CDR3. CDR3 bases: TGTGCCAGCTCACCAAGACAGGGGAACACTGAAGCTTTCTTT. Its protein is CASSPRQGNTEAFF.

This clone is a singleton in its sample. The chain recombines TRBV5-5 with TRBJ2-6, with D perhaps TRBD2 (5 bases). CDR1 and CDR2 from the germline V gene are SGHKS and YYEKEE (reference sequence). Trimming cost V 2 bases and J 0 bases, with 6 bases left between them. The CDR3 loop spans 15 amino acids. CDR3 protein: CASSFGVSGANVLTF. The CDR3 nucleotides are TGTGCCAGCAGCTTCGGGGTCTCTGGGGCCAACGTCCTGACTTTC. Full variable domain (remainder filled in from reference TRBV5-5 and TRBJ2-6): DAGVTQSPTHLIKTRGQQVTLRCSPISGHKSVSWYQQVLGQGPQFIFQYYEKEERGRGNFPDRFSARQFPNYSSELNVNALLLGDSALYLCASSFGVSGANVLTFGAGSRLTVL.

This clone was picked up a small number of times. The rearrangement uses TRBV2 and TRBJ2-7, with a weak D call TRBD1 (6 bases). The CDR3 has 17 residues. V gave up 1 base and J gave up 0 bases, with 16 bases separating them. Germline V lookup: CDR1 SNHLY, CDR2 FYNNEI. This chain's CDR3 is CASSEVFRGVSSYEQYF. The CDR3 DNA reads TGTGCCAGCAGTGAAGTCTTCAGGGGCGTTAGCTCCTACGAGCAGTACTTC.

This clone occurred once. The chain employs TRBV29-1 and TRBJ2-1; 9 nucleotides align to TRBD2. V dropped 3 bases and J dropped 3; count of bases not matched to a gene: 9. CDR1 SQVTM and CDR2 ANQGSEA come from the germline V gene. The length of the CDR3 is 16 residues. The CDR3 region is CSVDVSAGGIYNEQFF. The CDR3, as DNA: TGCAGCGTTGATGTGTCGGCGGGGGGGATCTACAATGAGCAGTTCTTC.

This chain joins TRBV6-5 and TRBJ1-1; D may be TRBD1 (6 bases). V was pared by 4 bases and J by 0 bases, with 9 bases between. Germline assignment: CDR1 MNHEY and CDR2 SVGAGI. This CDR3 is built from 14 residues. The CDR3 reads CASSLDSMNTEAFF. The CDR3 DNA sequence: TGTGCCAGCAGTTTGGACAGTATGAACACTGAAGCTTTCTTT.

The chain joins TRBV3-1 (or the pseudogene TRBV3-2) to TRBJ1-4; D is perhaps TRBD1 (6 bases). This CDR3 is built from 14 residues. V gave up 3 bases and J gave up 8 bases, with 13 bases separating them. The germline V gene encodes CDR1 LGHDT and CDR2 YNNKEL (reference sequence). The chain's CDR3 is CASSQDSRGEKLFF. CDR3 coding DNA: TGTGCCAGCAGCCAGGACAGTAGGGGGGAAAAACTGTTTTTT.

Worth noting for this clone: Relative to the germline gene, one junction end is altered; a read error may explain this. Other DNA sequences within the sample encode an identical CDR3. The chain uses TRBV5-1 and TRBJ2-2; 9 bases match TRBD2. The CDR3 is made up of 16 amino acids. Germline values: CDR1 SGHRS, CDR2 YFSETQ. The CDR3 protein is CASSPFSGGSTGELFF. CDR3 nucleotides: TGCGCCAGCAGCCCCTTCAGCGGGGGGAGCACCGGAGAGCTGTTTTTT.

The chain employs TRBV12-3 or TRBV12-4 and TRBJ2-1; D not certain. The CDR3 is 12 residues long. Trimming pared 8 bases from V and 4 bases from J, leaving 9 bases between. The DNA of the CDR3 is TGTGCCAGCTCACCCCGGTACAATGAGCAGTTCTTC. Protein sequence: CASSPRYNEQFF.

This clone was seen just once. This rearrangement joins TRBV3-1 (or the pseudogene TRBV3-2) to TRBJ2-7; the D is unclear. CDR1 and CDR2 from the germline V gene are LGHDT and YNNKEL (reference sequence). Trimming removed 1 base from V and 3 bases from J, with 10 bases in between. CDR3 size: 14 residues. The CDR3 bases are TGTGCCAGCAGCCAAGTCTCTGCCAGCTACGAGCAGTACTTC. Translation gives CASSQVSASYEQYF.

This clone has more than one count but fewer than ten. This sample includes further DNA sequences coding for the same CDR3. This chain joins TRBV5-1 and TRBJ2-7, with 8 bases lining up with TRBD1. With 3 bases clipped from V and 0 bases from J, the junction kept 2 bases outside the gene matches. The germline V gene has CDR1 SGHRS and CDR2 YFSETQ. This CDR3 has 14 residues. In DNA, the CDR3 is TGCGCCAGCAGCTCCACAGGGGGCTCCTACGAGCAGTACTTC. This sequence encodes CASSSTGGSYEQYF.

This clone showed up just once. This chain joins TRBV19 and TRBJ2-1; TRBD1 is a possible D gene (8 bases). Germline CDR1 is LNHDA and CDR2 is SQIVND (reference sequence). The CDR3 extends over 16 amino acids. V was trimmed by 3 bases and J by 11 bases, leaving 23 bases between them. The CDR3 nucleotides read TGTGCCAGTAGTATGGGGGGGCAGGGGGCCCCTAGAAAGCAGTTCTTC. Protein product: CASSMGGQGAPRKQFF.

The chain uses TRBV11-2 and TRBJ2-6; D gene unclear. V was shortened by 7 bases and J by 0 bases, with 4 bases between the two germline ends. The CDR3 sequence is 13 residues long. Germline V gene lookup returns CDR1 SGHAT and CDR2 FQNNGV. CDR3 sequence reads: CASTHSGANVLTF. CDR3 nucleotide sequence: TGTGCCAGCACCCACTCTGGGGCCAACGTCCTGACTTTC.

This clone was observed a handful of times. V usage is TRBV5-6 and J usage is TRBJ1-6; no firm D call. The CDR3 is made up of 17 amino acids. V was shortened by 4 bases and J by 0 bases, with 14 bases between the two germline ends. Germline V gives CDR1 SGHDT, CDR2 YYEEEE. CDR3 residues: CASSPWARLSYNSPLHF. The CDR3 DNA reads as TGTGCCAGCAGCCCCTGGGCTCGGCTCTCCTATAATTCACCCCTCCACTTT.

The chain carries TRBV27 and TRBJ2-7; TRBD1 matches at 7 bases. J lost 5 bases, V lost 0 bases, and 16 bases had no gene match. From germline, CDR1 is MNHEY and CDR2 SMNVEV (reference sequence). This CDR3 is 18 amino acids long. CDR3 sequence reads: CASSLSNRGSGSYNEQYF. The CDR3 DNA reads TGTGCCAGCAGTTTATCGAACAGGGGTTCGGGATCTTACAACGAGCAGTACTTC.

The chain combines TRBV23-1 with TRBJ2-6; 8 bases match TRBD1. TRBV23-1 has ORF status, its function being uncertain. The CDR3 is made up of 20 amino acids. Losses at the gene ends were 3 bases for V and 0 bases for J; bases not matched to a gene: 13. CDR3 sequence reads: CASSHHDPGQASSGANVLTF. The CDR3 bases are TGCGCCAGCAGTCATCATGATCCGGGACAGGCGAGCTCTGGGGCCAACGTCCTGACTTTC.